The clone carrying this TCR beta chain was counted many times. The sample comes from a study of Graves' ophthalmopathy and Graves' hyperthyroidism. RNA transcripts were the template, and TCR beta CDR3 regions were amplified from them. HTBI primers primed a first-round RT-PCR, and a second-round multiplex PCR followed. One entry per CDR3 protein, called by TCRdb with MiXCR from the multiplex PCR reads. This sample has 300,000 to 450,000 distinct CDR3 sequences, with 17% found just once. CDR1 LNHDA and CDR2 SQIVND come from the germline V gene (reference sequence). V lost 5 bases and J 1 base, leaving 14 bases between the germline ends. The CDR3 covers 16 residues.

This receptor was taken from an adult woman with stable Graves' hyperthyroidism. Sequencing was carried out using peripheral blood. The chain links TRBV19 to TRBJ2-2, with D perhaps TRBD1 (5 bases). DNA of the CDR3: TGTGCCAGTAGTTATCAGGACATCTTGAACACCGGGGAGCTGTTTTTT. Encoded protein: CASSYQDILNTGELFF.